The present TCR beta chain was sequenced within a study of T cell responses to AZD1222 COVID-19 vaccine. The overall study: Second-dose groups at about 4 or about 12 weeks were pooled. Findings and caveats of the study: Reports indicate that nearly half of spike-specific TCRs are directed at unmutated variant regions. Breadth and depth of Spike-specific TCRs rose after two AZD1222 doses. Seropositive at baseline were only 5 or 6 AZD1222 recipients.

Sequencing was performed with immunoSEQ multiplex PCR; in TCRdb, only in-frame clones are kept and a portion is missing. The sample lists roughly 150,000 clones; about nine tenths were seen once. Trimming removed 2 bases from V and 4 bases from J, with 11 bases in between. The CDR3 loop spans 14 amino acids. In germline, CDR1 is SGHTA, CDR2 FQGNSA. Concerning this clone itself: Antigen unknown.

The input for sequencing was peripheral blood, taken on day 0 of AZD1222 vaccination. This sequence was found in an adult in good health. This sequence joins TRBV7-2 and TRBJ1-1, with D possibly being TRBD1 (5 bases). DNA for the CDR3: TGTGCCAGCAGCTTAAATAGCAGGGTCACTGAAGCTTTCTTT. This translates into CASSLNSRVTEAFF. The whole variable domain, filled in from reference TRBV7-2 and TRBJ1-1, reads GAGVSQSPSNKVTEKGKDVELRCDPISGHTALYWYRQSLGQGLEFLIYFQGNSAPDKSGLPSDRFSAERTGGSVSTLTIQRTQQEDSAVYLCASSLNSRVTEAFFGQGTRLTVV.